This T cell receptor beta chain was observed in a study of T cell repertoires in ileal Crohn's disease. The wider study: Median disease duration was about eight years; 35% smoked at surgery.

Study observations and caveats: Sorted CD8 T cells held more high-frequency clones than CD4.

Profiled with immunoSEQ multiplex PCR; TCRdb holds only in-frame clones, not every one. Of approximately 4,000 clones in the sample, about 80% were seen once. With 5 bases clipped from V and 1 base from J, the junction kept 4 bases outside the gene matches. Germline V CDR1 and CDR2: MNHEY, SMNVEV (reference sequence). This CDR3 region has 14 residues. About this clone itself: Its specificity is not known.

Patients were adults with ileal or ileocolonic Crohn's disease needing resection. The sequencing input was ileal tissue. This chain joins TRBV27 and TRBJ1-1; TRBD1 matches 7 bases. The TCR was taken from an adult with Crohn's disease. The CDR3 DNA reads TGTGCCAGCAGTCCGGGACAGTGGAACACTGAAGCTTTCTTT. It is translated as CASSPGQWNTEAFF.